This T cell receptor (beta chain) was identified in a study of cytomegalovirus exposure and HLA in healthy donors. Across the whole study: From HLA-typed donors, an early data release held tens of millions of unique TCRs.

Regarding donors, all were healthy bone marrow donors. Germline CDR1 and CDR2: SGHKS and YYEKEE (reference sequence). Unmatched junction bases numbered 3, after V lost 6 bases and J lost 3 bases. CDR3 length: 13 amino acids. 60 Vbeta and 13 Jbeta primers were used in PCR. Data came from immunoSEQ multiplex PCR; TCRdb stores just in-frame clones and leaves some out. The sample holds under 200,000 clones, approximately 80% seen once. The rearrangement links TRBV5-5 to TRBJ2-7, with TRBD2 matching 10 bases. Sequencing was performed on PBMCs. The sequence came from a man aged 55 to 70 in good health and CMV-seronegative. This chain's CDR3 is CASKPSGGYEQYF. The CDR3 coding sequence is TGTGCCAGCAAGCCTAGCGGGGGCTACGAGCAGTACTTC.